The rows below give T cell receptor beta chains drawn from one sample of a study of cytomegalovirus exposure and HLA in healthy donors. Profiling relied on immunoSEQ multiplex PCR, and the TCRdb table lists in-frame clones only, not all of them. The repertoire holds 250,000 to 400,000 clones, with approximately 88% as singletons. Material: PBMCs. These receptors originate from a man aged 30-40 years in good health and CMV-seronegative. CDR3s include the opening cysteine and the closing phenylalanine or tryptophan. The order of the fields is J gene, V gene, clone size, D gene, CDR3 DNA, CDR3 protein. A D gene is named only where the DNA matches it firmly. Some rows have no size entry. The others give once, few or many, or a class for an expanded clone.

>TRBJ2-1|TRBV2|NA|TRBD2
TGTGCCAGCAATCCTAACGGGGGGGCCGTGAATGAGCAGTTCTTC
CASNPNGGAVNEQFF
>TRBJ2-7|TRBV20-1|NA|NA
TGCAGTGCTAGAGATTCTTACGAGCAGTACTTC
CSARDSYEQYF
>TRBJ2-4|TRBV2|NA|NA
TGTGCCAGCACCCAAGGAGGCCTGGGGGCCAAAAACATTCAGTACTTC
CASTQGGLGAKNIQYF
>TRBJ2-2|TRBV9|NA|NA
TGTGCCAGCAGCGTTACTAGAATCCGGTCTCCCGGGGAGCTGTTTTTT
CASSVTRIRSPGELFF
>TRBJ1-1|TRBV5-1|NA|TRBD1
TGCGCCAGCAGGGGGACAGGGTCGGCTTTCTTT
CASRGTGSAFF
>TRBJ2-7|TRBV5-5|NA|TRBD1
TGTGCCAGCAGCCTAGGGACAGGCTTAACCTACGAGCAGTACTTC
CASSLGTGLTYEQYF
>TRBJ1-1|TRBV27|NA|TRBD1
TGTGCCAGCAGTTTAACAGGGACAGGGACTGAAGCTTTCTTT
CASSLTGTGTEAFF
>TRBJ1-1|TRBV5-1|NA|TRBD1
TGTGCCAGCAGCTGGGGACAGGGTAGGAACACTGAAGCTTTCTTT
CASSWGQGRNTEAFF
>TRBJ2-5|TRBV6-5|NA|NA
TGTGCCAGCAGTTACGGGCTAGCCCGCGAGACCCAGTACTTC
CASSYGLARETQYF
>TRBJ2-7|TRBV6-5|NA|TRBD1
TGTGCCAGCAGTTGGACCGGGACAGGGAATCTCGAGCAGTACTTC
CASSWTGTGNLEQYF
>TRBJ2-4|TRBV4-3|NA|NA
TGCGCCAGCAGCCAAGATAGAGGGAACCTAAACATTCAGTACTTC
CASSQDRGNLNIQYF
>TRBJ2-5|TRBV5-1|once|TRBD1
TGCGCCAGCAGGGAACAGGGGGCTCGGGAGACCCAGTACTTC
CASREQGARETQYF
>TRBJ2-3|TRBV7-6|NA|NA
TGTGCCAGCAGCTTAGAGTCGGGTTACAGGGGCACAGATACGCAGTATTTT
CASSLESGYRGTDTQYF
>TRBJ2-3|TRBV4-2|NA|TRBD1
TGTGCCAGCAGCCAAGACGGGGACAGGTACGCAGATACGCAGTATTTT
CASSQDGDRYADTQYF
>TRBJ2-1|TRBV6-5|NA|TRBD1
TGTGCCAGCAGCCGGACAGGGGGCGGTGAGCAGTTCTTC
CASSRTGGGEQFF
>TRBJ2-1|TRBV30|NA|NA
TGTGCCTGGAGTGTAGCAGGCTACAATGAGCAGTTCTTC
CAWSVAGYNEQFF
>TRBJ1-3|TRBV6-1|NA|NA
TGTGCCAGCAGTGCTAACAGCTTTTCAAGCTCTGGAAACACCATATATTTT
CASSANSFSSSGNTIYF
>TRBJ1-6|TRBV5-6|NA|TRBD1
TGTGCCAGCAGACTGACAGGGTCAGGTTCACCCCTCCACTTT
CASRLTGSGSPLHF
>TRBJ2-6|TRBV19|NA|NA
TGTGCCAGTAGTATCCCCCCCAGGGTCTCTGGGGCCAACGTCCTGACTTTC
CASSIPPRVSGANVLTF
>TRBJ2-3|TRBV6-5|NA|NA
TGTGCCAGCAGTTACACCCACAGAGATACGCAGTATTTT
CASSYTHRDTQYF
>TRBJ2-7|TRBV23-1|once|TRBD1
TGCGCCAGCAGTCAATCCTACAGGGGTCTAGAGATCTCCTACGAGCAGTACTTC
CASSQSYRGLEISYEQYF
>TRBJ1-2|TRBV27|NA|NA
TGTGCCAGCAGTTCCACTGACAGAGACTATGGCTACACCTTC
CASSSTDRDYGYTF
>TRBJ2-5|TRBV5-1|NA|NA
TGCGCCAGCAGCGAGGGACTTAAGGAGACCCAGTACTTC
CASSEGLKETQYF
>TRBJ1-5|TRBV6-5|once|NA
TGTGCCAGCAGTTCGGTAGGGTCAGGGAATCAGCCCCAGCATTTT
CASSSVGSGNQPQHF
>TRBJ1-4|TRBV4-3|NA|NA
TGCGCCAGCAGCCGCAATTCCCTACCCCGGGAAAAACTGTTTTTT
CASSRNSLPREKLFF
>TRBJ2-7|TRBV25-1|few|NA
TGTGCCAGCAGTGAATGGGGAACGGGACAAAAGGAAGAGCAGTACTTC
CASSEWGTGQKEEQYF
>TRBJ2-7|TRBV6-5|NA|NA
TGTGCCACCGACGCCAAGCGGGCCACCTACGAGCAGTACTTC
CATDAKRATYEQYF
>TRBJ2-3|TRBV29-1|NA|NA
TGCAGCGTTGAGGCAGGCACAGATACGCAGTATTTT
CSVEAGTDTQYF
>TRBJ1-2|TRBV4-3|NA|NA
TGCGCCAGCAGCCACCTAACTAACTATGGCTACACCTTC
CASSHLTNYGYTF
>TRBJ1-5|TRBV6-1|NA|NA
TGTGCCAGCAGTGCCATCCCGGGGAGCAATCAGCCCCAGCATTTT
CASSAIPGSNQPQHF
>TRBJ1-2|TRBV6-5|few|TRBD1
TGTGCCAGCAGCGACAGGGCTTATGGCTACACCTTC
CASSDRAYGYTF
>TRBJ2-7|TRBV7-9|NA|TRBD1
TGTGCCAGCACCGGGGACAGCTCCTACGAGCAGTACTTC
CASTGDSSYEQYF
>TRBJ2-6|TRBV5-5|NA|TRBD1
TGTGCCAGCAGCTTGGACCAGGGGGCGGCTGGGGCCAACGTCCTGACTTTC
CASSLDQGAAGANVLTF
>TRBJ2-1|TRBV10-1|NA|NA
TGCGCCAGCAGTGATCACAGGTCCCGCTCCTACAATGAGCAGTTCTTC
CASSDHRSRSYNEQFF
>TRBJ2-1|TRBV5-6|NA|NA
TGTGCCAGCAGCCTCTCCTACAATGAGCAGTTCTTC
CASSLSYNEQFF
>TRBJ2-7|TRBV15|once|NA
TGTGCCACGTCGACAGGTAGCTCCTACGAGCAGTACTTC
CATSTGSSYEQYF
>TRBJ1-4|TRBV5-1|NA|NA
TGCGCCAGCACCCTAGGGCCGAGCGCGGGGAATGAAAAACTGTTTTTT
CASTLGPSAGNEKLFF
>TRBJ2-5|TRBV5-1|few|NA
TGCGCCAGCAGCTTGGACACAGGGACGTGGTACTTC
CASSLDTGTWYF
>TRBJ2-7|TRBV4-1|NA|NA
TGCGCCAGCAGCCCACAGGGTACCATATCCTACGAGCAGTACTTC
CASSPQGTISYEQYF
>TRBJ1-4|TRBV6-1|NA|NA
TGTGCCAGCAGTGACCCCCTACAGCTCTCTAATGAAAAACTGTTTTTT
CASSDPLQLSNEKLFF
>TRBJ2-2|TRBV5-4|NA|NA
TGTGCCAGCAGCTTGGGGACAGCCAACACCGGGGAGCTGTTTTTT
CASSLGTANTGELFF
>TRBJ2-7|TRBV5-4|NA|TRBD2
TGTGCCAGCAGCTTGGGTCTGACTAGCGGAACCTACGAGCAGTACTTC
CASSLGLTSGTYEQYF
>TRBJ2-7|TRBV4-2|NA|TRBD1
TGTGCCAGCAGCCCCGGGACAGGGGGTACCTACGAGCAGTACTTC
CASSPGTGGTYEQYF
>TRBJ2-5|TRBV2|NA|TRBD2
TGTGCCAGCAGCCGAGAATCGGGGGGGCAAGAGACCCAGTACTTC
CASSRESGGQETQYF
>TRBJ2-3|TRBV9|once|TRBD2
TGTGCCAGCACAACTAGCGGGGGGTTCCCAGATACGCAGTATTTT
CASTTSGGFPDTQYF
>TRBJ2-3|TRBV2|NA|NA
TGTGCCAGCAGCCCGACAGGATACAGCACAGATACGCAGTATTTT
CASSPTGYSTDTQYF
>TRBJ2-1|TRBV19|NA|TRBD1
TGTGCCAGTAGTATAATACCGGGACAGGGGGCGGGTGAGCAGTTCTTC
CASSIIPGQGAGEQFF
>TRBJ2-5|TRBV9|NA|NA
TGTGCCAGCTCGATCGGGGTCTTGGCGCGAGAGACCCAGTACTTC
CASSIGVLARETQYF
>TRBJ1-2|TRBV5-4|NA|TRBD1
TGTGCCAGCAGCGAGGGACAGGGACTCTATGGCTACACCTTC
CASSEGQGLYGYTF
>TRBJ1-5|TRBV5-6|NA|NA
TGTGCCAGCAGCTACGGGGGTGATCAGCCCCAGCATTTT
CASSYGGDQPQHF
>TRBJ1-3|TRBV2|once|NA
TGTGCCAGCAGTGGAGGGACTCTTCCCGGAAACACCATATATTTT
CASSGGTLPGNTIYF
>TRBJ2-7|TRBV27|NA|NA
TGTGCCAGCAGTTCGACAGCCAGGGGCTTCTACGAGCAGTACTTC
CASSSTARGFYEQYF
>TRBJ1-5|TRBV7-2|NA|NA
TGTGCCAGCAGCTTCCGCAGGGGCAATCAGCCCCAGCATTTT
CASSFRRGNQPQHF